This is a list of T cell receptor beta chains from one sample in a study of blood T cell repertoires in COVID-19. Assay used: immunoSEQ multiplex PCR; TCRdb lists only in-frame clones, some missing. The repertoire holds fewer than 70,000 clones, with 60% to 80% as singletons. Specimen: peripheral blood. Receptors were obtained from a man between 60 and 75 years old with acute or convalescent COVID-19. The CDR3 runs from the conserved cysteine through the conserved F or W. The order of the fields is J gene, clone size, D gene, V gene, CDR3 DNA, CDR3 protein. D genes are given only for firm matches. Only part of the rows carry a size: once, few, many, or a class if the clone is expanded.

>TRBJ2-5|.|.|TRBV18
TGTGCCAGCTCACCATGGGCAGCCCAAGAGACCCAGTACTTC
CASSPWAAQETQYF
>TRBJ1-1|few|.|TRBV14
TGTGCCAGCAGCCGGGCCCGGAGGGGCACTGAAGCTTTCTTT
CASSRARRGTEAFF
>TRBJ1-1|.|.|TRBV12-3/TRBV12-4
TGTGCCAGCAGCGAAACCCGAAACACCCGATCCTTCTTT
CASSETRNTRSFF
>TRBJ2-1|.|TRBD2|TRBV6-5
TGTGCCAGCAGCACCACAACGGGGGGGGCCCGGGAGCAGTTCTTC
CASSTTTGGAREQFF
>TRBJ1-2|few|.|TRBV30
TGTGCCTGGAGGATCCAGGGTCCCCTTCTCTATGGCTACACCTTC
CAWRIQGPLLYGYTF
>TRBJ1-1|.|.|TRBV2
TGTGCCAGCAAGGACAGAAGCCCTACTGAAGCTTTCTTT
CASKDRSPTEAFF
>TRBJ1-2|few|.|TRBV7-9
TGTGCCAGCAGCTTTGGTCGGAGGGAAGACTATGGCTACACCTTC
CASSFGRREDYGYTF
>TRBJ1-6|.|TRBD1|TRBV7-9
TGTGCCAGCAGCCGTACGACAGGGATCAGGGTTTCACCCCTCCACTTT
CASSRTTGIRVSPLHF
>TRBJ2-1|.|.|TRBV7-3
TGTGCCTCAGGGCGGGACAGTGGATACAATGAGCAGTTCTTC
CASGRDSGYNEQFF
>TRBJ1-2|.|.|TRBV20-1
TGCAGTGCCGCTACAGGAGATGGCTACACCTTC
CSAATGDGYTF
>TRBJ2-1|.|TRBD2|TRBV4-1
TGCGCCAGCAGGAAGAGCGGGGGGGCCGGCTCCTACAATGAGCAGTTCTTC
CASRKSGGAGSYNEQFF
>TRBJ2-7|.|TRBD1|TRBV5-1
TGCGCCAGCAGCTCAGGGGGCCTCTTTTACGAGCAGTACTTC
CASSSGGLFYEQYF
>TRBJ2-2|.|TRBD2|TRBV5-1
TGCGCCAGCAGCTCAAGGACTAGCGGGGGTTCCACCGGGGAGCTGTTTTTT
CASSSRTSGGSTGELFF
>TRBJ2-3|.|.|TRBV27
TGTGCCAGCAGTTTCCGGCAGGGAACCCCAGATACGCAGTATTTT
CASSFRQGTPDTQYF
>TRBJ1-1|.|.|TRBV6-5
TGTGCCAGCAGTAGGACAGACACTATGAACACTGAAGCTTTCTTT
CASSRTDTMNTEAFF
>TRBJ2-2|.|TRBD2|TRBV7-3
TGTGCCAGCATGGGACTAGCGGGGGGCCCCACCGGGGAGCTGTTTTTT
CASMGLAGGPTGELFF
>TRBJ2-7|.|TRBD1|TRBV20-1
TGCAGTGCTAGTAAAGGACAGGGACAGTACGAGCAGTACTTC
CSASKGQGQYEQYF
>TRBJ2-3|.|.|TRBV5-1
TGCGCCAGCAGCTTTGACAGTAGCACAGATACGCAGTATTTT
CASSFDSSTDTQYF
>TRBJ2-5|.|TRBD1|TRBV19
TGTGCCAGTAAGGCGCCAGGGGGCAGAGAGACCCAGTACTTC
CASKAPGGRETQYF
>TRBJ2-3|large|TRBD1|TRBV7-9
TGTGCCAGCAGCTTAAGTCAGGGGGAAAATACGCAGTATTTT
CASSLSQGENTQYF
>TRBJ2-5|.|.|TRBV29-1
TGCAGCGTTGGAAAAACAGAAGAGACCCAGTACTTC
CSVGKTEETQYF
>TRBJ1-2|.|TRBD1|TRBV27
TGTGCCAGCAGAACGACAGGGATTGGCTACACCTTC
CASRTTGIGYTF
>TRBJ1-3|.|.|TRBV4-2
TGTGCCAGCAGCCAAGCAGGAGCGCAGGGGAGCTCTGGAAACACCATATATTTT
CASSQAGAQGSSGNTIYF
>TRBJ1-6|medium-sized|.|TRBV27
TGTGCCAGCAGGATAAGAGGGATTTATAATTCACCCCTCCACTTT
CASRIRGIYNSPLHF
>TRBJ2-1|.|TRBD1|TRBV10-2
TGCGCCAGCAGTGACCCTGCCGGGGGACAGGGCTACAATGAGCAGTTCTTC
CASSDPAGGQGYNEQFF
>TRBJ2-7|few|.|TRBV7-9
TGTGCCAGCAGCTCCCGACAGAAGGCAGACGAGCAGTACTTC
CASSSRQKADEQYF
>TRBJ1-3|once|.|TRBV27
TGTGCCAGTTCTACAGGTGACACCATATATTTT
CASSTGDTIYF
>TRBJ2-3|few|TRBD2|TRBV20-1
TGCAGTGCTAGTGGAGCGGGGGCCGAGGGGGATACGCAGTATTTT
CSASGAGAEGDTQYF